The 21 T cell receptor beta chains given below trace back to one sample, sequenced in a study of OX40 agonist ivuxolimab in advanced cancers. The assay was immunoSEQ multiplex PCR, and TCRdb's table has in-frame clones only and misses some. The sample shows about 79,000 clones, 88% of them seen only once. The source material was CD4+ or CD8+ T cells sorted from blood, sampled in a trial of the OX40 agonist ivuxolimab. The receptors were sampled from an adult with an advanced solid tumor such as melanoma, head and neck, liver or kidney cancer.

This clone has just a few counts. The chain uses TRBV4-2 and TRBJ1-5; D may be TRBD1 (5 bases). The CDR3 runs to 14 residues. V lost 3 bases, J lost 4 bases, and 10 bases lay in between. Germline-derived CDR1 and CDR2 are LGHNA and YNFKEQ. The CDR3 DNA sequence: TGTGCCAGCAGCCATCCAGGGAGTAATCAGCCCCAGCATTTT. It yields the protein CASSHPGSNQPQHF.

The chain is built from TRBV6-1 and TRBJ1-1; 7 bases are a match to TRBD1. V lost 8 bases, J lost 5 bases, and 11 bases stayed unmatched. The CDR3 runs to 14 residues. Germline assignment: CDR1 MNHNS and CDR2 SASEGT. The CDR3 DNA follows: TGTGCCAGCGGGGGGTGGCACAGGGGTACTGAAGCTTTCTTT. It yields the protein CASGGWHRGTEAFF.

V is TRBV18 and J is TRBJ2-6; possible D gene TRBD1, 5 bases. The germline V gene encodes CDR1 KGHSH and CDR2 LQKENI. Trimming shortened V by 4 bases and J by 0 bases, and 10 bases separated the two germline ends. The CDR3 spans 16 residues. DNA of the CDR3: TGTGCCAGCTCACGAGCCAGGGACTCTGGGGCCAACGTCCTGACTTTC. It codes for CASSRARDSGANVLTF.

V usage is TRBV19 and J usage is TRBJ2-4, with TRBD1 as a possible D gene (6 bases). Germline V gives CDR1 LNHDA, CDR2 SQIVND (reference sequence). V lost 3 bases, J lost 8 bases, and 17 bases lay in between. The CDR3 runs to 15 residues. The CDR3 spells CASSIDGQLLDIQYF. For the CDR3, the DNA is TGTGCCAGTAGTATCGATGGACAGCTCTTAGACATTCAGTACTTC.

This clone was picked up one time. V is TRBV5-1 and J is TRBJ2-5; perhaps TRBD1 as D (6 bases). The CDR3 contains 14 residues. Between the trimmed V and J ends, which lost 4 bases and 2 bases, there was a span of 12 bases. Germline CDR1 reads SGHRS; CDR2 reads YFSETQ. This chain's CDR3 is CASSGGQMQETQYF. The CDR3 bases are TGCGCCAGCAGCGGTGGACAGATGCAAGAGACCCAGTACTTC.

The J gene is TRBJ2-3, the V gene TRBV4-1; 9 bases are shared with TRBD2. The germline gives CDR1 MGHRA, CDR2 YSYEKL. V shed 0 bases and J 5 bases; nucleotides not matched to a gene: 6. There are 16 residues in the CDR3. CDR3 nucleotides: TGCGCCAGCAGCCAAGATAAACTAGCGGGCGGAGATACGCAGTATTTT. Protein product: CASSQDKLAGGDTQYF.

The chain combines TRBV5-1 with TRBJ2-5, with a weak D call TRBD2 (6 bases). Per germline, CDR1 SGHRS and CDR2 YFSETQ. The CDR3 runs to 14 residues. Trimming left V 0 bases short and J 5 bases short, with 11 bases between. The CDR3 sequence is CASSLDRGMETQYF. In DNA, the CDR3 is TGCGCCAGCAGCTTGGATCGGGGGATGGAGACCCAGTACTTC.

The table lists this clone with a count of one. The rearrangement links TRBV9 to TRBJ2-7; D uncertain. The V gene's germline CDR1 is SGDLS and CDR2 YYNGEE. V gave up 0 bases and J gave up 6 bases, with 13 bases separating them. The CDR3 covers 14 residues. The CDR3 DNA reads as TGTGCCAGCAGCGTAGCTCACTCCGCGGTCGAGCAGTACTTC. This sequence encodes CASSVAHSAVEQYF.

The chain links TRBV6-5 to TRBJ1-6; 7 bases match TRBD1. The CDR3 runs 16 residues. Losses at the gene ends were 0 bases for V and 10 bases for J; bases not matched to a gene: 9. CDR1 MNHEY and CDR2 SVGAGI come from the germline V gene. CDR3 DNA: TGTGCCAGCAGTTACTCCCCCCTGGACAGGACCTCACCCCTCCACTTT. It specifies CASSYSPLDRTSPLHF.

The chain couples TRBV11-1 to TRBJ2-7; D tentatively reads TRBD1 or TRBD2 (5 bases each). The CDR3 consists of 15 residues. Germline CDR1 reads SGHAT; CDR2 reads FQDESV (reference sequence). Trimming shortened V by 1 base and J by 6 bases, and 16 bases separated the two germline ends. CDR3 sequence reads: CASSLVASTGTEQYF. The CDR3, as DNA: TGTGCCAGCAGCTTAGTAGCCTCTACGGGGACCGAGCAGTACTTC.

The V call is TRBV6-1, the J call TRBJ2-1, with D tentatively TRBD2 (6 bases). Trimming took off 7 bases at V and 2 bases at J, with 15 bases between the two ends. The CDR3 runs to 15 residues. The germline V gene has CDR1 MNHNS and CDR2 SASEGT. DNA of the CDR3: TGTGCCAGCACCCCCACGGGGGTGACCTACAATGAGCAGTTCTTC. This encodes CASTPTGVTYNEQFF.

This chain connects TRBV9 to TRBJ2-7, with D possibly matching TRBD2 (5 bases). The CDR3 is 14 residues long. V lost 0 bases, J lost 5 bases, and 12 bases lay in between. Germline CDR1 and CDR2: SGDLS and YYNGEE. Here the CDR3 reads CASSVGLQANEQYF. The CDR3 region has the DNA TGTGCCAGCAGCGTAGGACTACAAGCGAACGAGCAGTACTTC. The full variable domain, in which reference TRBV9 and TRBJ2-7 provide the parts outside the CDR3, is DSGVTQTPKHLITATGQRVTLRCSPRSGDLSVYWYQQSLDQGLQFLIQYYNGEERAKGNILERFSAQQFPDLHSELNLSSLELGDSALYFCASSVGLQANEQYFGPGTRLTVT.

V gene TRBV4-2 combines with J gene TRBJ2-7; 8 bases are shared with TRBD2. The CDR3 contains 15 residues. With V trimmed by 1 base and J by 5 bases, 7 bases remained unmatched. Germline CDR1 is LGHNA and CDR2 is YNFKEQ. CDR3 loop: CASSQVPGLVDEQYF. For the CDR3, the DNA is TGTGCCAGCAGCCAAGTTCCGGGACTAGTTGACGAGCAGTACTTC.

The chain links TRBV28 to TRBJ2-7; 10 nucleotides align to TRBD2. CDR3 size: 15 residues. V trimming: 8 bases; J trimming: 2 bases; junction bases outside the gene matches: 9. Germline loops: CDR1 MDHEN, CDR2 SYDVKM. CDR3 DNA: TGTGCCAGCCAACAAGGACTAGCGGTTACCTACGAGCAGTACTTC. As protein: CASQQGLAVTYEQYF.

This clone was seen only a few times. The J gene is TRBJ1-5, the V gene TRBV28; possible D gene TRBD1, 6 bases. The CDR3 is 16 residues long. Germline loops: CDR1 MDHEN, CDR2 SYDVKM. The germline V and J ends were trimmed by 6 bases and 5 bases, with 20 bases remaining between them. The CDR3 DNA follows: TGTGCCAGCAGATCGCAAGCGGGGGGCGGTTATCAGCCCCAGCATTTT. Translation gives CASRSQAGGGYQPQHF.

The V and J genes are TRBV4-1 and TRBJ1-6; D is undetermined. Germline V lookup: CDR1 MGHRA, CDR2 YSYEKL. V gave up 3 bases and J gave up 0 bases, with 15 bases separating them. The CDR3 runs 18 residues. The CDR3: CASSHQSGLSSYNSPLHF. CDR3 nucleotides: TGCGCCAGCAGCCACCAATCGGGCTTGAGCTCCTATAATTCACCCCTCCACTTT.

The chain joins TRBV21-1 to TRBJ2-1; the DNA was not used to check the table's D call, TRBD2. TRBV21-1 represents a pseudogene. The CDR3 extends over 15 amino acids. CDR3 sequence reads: CASPTGLALYNEQFF. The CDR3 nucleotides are TGTGCCAGCCCCACAGGACTAGCTTTGTACAATGAGCAGTTCTTC.

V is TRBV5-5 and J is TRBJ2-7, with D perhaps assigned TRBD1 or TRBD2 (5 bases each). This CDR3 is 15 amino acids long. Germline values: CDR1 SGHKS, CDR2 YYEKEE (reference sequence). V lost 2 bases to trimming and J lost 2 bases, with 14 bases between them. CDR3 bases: TGTGCCAGCAGCTTATCGGGACCGCAACCCTACGAGCAGTACTTC. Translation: CASSLSGPQPYEQYF.

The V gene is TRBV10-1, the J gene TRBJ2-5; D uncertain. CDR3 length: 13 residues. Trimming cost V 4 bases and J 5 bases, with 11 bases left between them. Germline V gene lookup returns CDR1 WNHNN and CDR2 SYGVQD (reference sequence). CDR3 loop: CASSVELSETQYF. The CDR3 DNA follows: TGCGCCAGCAGTGTGGAACTGTCGGAGACCCAGTACTTC.

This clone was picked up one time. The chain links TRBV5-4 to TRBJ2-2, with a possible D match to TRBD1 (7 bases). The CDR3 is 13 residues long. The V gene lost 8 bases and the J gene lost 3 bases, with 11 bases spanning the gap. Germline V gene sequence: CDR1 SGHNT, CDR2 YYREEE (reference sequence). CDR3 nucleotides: TGTGCCAGTGGCGGGACAGACACCGGGGAGCTGTTTTTT. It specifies CASGGTDTGELFF.

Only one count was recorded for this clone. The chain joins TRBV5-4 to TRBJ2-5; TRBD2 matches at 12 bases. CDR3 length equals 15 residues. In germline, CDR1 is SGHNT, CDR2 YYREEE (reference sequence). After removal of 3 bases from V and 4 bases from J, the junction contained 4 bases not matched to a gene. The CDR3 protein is CASSSPGLAGETQYF. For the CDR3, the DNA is TGTGCCAGCAGCTCTCCGGGACTAGCGGGAGAGACCCAGTACTTC.